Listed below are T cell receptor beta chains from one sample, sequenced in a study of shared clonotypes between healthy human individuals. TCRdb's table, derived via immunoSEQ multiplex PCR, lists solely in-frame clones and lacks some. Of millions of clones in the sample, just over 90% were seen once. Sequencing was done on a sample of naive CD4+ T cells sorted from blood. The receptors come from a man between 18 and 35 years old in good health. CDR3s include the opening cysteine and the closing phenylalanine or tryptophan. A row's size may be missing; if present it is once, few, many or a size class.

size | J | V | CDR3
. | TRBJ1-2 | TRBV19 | CASSPLRTETRDRGGYTF
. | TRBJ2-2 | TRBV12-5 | CASGEITGELFF
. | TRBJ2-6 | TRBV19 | CASSVTGGQSSGANVLTF
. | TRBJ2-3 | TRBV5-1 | CASSLGNAGGPGGTDTQYF
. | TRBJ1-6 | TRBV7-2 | CASSLDSPLHF
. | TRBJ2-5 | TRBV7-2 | CASGTGWGAETQYF
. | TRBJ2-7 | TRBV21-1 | CASSRFELAHRKHEQYF
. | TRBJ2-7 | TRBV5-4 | CASSLRQGSEQYF
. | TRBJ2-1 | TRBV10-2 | CASTKGTGNEQFF
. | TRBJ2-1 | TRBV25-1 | CASSATPMGGNEQFF
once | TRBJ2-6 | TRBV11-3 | CASSPGDRMASGANVLTF
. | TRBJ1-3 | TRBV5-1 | CASSLGDRGTGNTIYF
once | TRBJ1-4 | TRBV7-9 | CASSLTGPTNEKLFF
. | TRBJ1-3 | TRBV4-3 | CASSQVWLVGNTIYF
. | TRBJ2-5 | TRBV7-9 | CASSLGAETQYF
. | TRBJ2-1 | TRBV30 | CAWRPLAPYYNEQFF
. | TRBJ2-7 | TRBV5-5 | CASSLARRGSEQYF
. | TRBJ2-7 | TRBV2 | CASTPEGGFYEQYF
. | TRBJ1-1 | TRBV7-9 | CASSPTGFRGNTEAFF
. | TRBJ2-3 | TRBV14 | CASSQDYIGTQYF
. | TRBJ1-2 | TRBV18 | CASSPQQDLNYGYTF
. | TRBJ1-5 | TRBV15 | CATGREVLGNQPQHF
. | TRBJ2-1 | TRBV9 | CASSVGAAYNEQFF
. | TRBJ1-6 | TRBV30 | CAWTYFRAGGDNSPLHF
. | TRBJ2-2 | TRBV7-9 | CASSWGQLNTGELFF
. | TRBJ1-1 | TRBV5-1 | CASSLAKTGRTEAFF
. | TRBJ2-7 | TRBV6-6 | CASSPGVAGQTYEQYF
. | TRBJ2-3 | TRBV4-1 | CASSLLGHLSMDTQYF
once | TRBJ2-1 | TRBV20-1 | CSAAQPNEQFF
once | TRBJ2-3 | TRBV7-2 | CASSLVQGATDTQYF
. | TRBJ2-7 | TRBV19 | CASTPGGIIAEQYF
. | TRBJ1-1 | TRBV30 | CAWSIGGRTEAFF
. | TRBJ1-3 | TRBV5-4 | CASSLQGAVGNTIYF
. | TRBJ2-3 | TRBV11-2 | CASSLDWAVSTDTQYF
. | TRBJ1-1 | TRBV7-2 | CASSPHPGITEAFF